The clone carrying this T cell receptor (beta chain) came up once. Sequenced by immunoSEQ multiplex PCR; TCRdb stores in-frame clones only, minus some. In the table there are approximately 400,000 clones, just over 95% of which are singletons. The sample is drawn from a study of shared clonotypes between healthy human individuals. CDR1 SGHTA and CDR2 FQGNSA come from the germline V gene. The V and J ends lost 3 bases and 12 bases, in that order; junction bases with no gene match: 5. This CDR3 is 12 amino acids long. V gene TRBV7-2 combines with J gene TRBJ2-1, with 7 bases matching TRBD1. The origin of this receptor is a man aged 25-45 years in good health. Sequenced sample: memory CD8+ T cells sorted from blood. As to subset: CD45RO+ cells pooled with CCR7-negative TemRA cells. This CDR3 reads CASSLGRQGQFF. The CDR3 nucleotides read TGTGCCAGCAGCTTGGGGAGACAGGGGCAGTTCTTC.